The 17 T cell receptor beta chains given below trace back to one sample, sequenced in a study of cytomegalovirus exposure and HLA in healthy donors. The PCR had 60 Vbeta and 13 Jbeta primers. Assay: immunoSEQ multiplex PCR; the TCRdb copy retains only in-frame clones and omits some. This table has over 80,000 clones, over 60% appearing once. The sample comprised PBMCs. The origin of the receptors is a boy aged 5 to 17 in good health and CMV-seropositive.

This clone was seen a few times. V gene TRBV30 combines with J gene TRBJ1-2, with 8 bases fitting TRBD1. This CDR3 has 13 amino acids. Trimming cost V 4 bases and J 5 bases; bases outside gene matches: 6. Germline V gene data show CDR1 as GTSNPN and CDR2 as SVGIG (reference sequence). CDR3 bases: TGTGCCTGGAACGACAGGGGTTGGTATGGCTACACCTTC. Translated, it gives CAWNDRGWYGYTF.

This clone was observed a handful of times. The genes are TRBV7-3 and TRBJ2-7, with 10 bases lining up with TRBD1. Germline trimming cut 5 bases from V and 5 bases from J; bases unmatched to any gene: 12. Germline V gives CDR1 SGHTA, CDR2 FQGTGA. The CDR3 covers 16 residues. The CDR3 bases are TGTGCCAGCAGCCTCGAGACAGGGGGCCATGGCGACGAGCAGTACTTC. Its protein product is CASSLETGGHGDEQYF.

The sample holds a few counts of this clone. The rearrangement links TRBV29-1 to TRBJ1-1; tentative D call: TRBD1 (5 bases). The CDR3 extends over 13 amino acids. Trimming pared 7 bases from V and 5 bases from J, leaving 17 bases between. Germline V gene data show CDR1 as SQVTM and CDR2 as ANQGSEA. The CDR3 nucleotides read TGCAGCGCTCCCACTGGGGGGTCAACTGAAGCTTTCTTT. This sequence encodes CSAPTGGSTEAFF.

This clone turned up a few times. The gene calls are TRBV30 and TRBJ1-2, with a weak D call TRBD1 (6 bases). The V gene lost 3 bases and the J gene lost 0 bases, with 11 bases spanning the gap. The CDR3 runs 14 residues. Germline V gives CDR1 GTSNPN, CDR2 SVGIG (reference sequence). CDR3 residues: CAWRTRGANYGYTF. The CDR3 DNA reads TGTGCCTGGAGGACCAGGGGTGCTAACTATGGCTACACCTTC.

The chain uses TRBV5-4 and TRBJ2-3; 7 bases agree with TRBD2. Germline CDR1 SGHNT, CDR2 YYREEE (reference sequence). The CDR3 runs to 15 residues. Unmatched junction bases numbered 3, after V lost 1 base and J lost 1 base. CDR3 sequence: CASSLRAGGTDTQYF. DNA for the CDR3: TGTGCCAGCAGCTTGAGGGCGGGGGGCACAGATACGCAGTATTTT. Full variable domain (rest looked up from reference TRBV5-4 and TRBJ2-3): ETGVTQSPTHLIKTRGQQVTLRCSSQSGHNTVSWYQQALGQGPQFIFQYYREEENGRGNFPPRFSGLQFPNYSSELNVNALELDDSALYLCASSLRAGGTDTQYFGPGTRLTVL.

This clone came up once. At one end the junction does not follow the germline gene, possibly because of a read error. This chain connects TRBV6-6 to TRBJ1-1, with unresolved D. The CDR3 runs 11 residues. Germline lookup yields CDR1 MNHNY and CDR2 SVGAGI (reference sequence). CDR3 DNA: TGTGCCGTAGCTCGGAACCCTGAAGCTTTCTTT. It codes for CAVARNPEAFF.

The rearrangement uses TRBV6-1 and TRBJ1-1; D gene uncertain. The length of the CDR3 is 13 residues. V was shortened by 2 bases and J by 7 bases, with 11 bases between the two germline ends. Germline assignment: CDR1 MNHNS and CDR2 SASEGT. The CDR3 protein is CASSERAPSEAFF. CDR3 nucleotide sequence: TGTGCCAGCAGTGAACGCGCTCCAAGTGAAGCTTTCTTT.

A single count supports this clone. The chain is built from TRBV27 and TRBJ2-1, with D possibly being TRBD2 (6 bases). CDR1 MNHEY and CDR2 SMNVEV come from the germline V gene (reference sequence). Trimming removed 0 bases at V and 6 bases at J, with 18 bases between. CDR3 length: 17 residues. In DNA, the CDR3 is TGTGCCAGCAGTTTATCCCCACCCAGCGGGTATGGCAATGAGCAGTTCTTC. Translating gives CASSLSPPSGYGNEQFF.

V is TRBV19 and J is TRBJ1-1, with 7 bases fitting TRBD1. This CDR3 comprises 12 residues. V was clipped by 9 bases and J by 7 bases; unmatched bases: 8. CDR1 is LNHDA and CDR2 is SQIVND in the germline V gene (reference sequence). The CDR3 sequence: CASQGGFNEAFF. CDR3 sequence (DNA): TGTGCCAGCCAGGGGGGATTCAATGAAGCTTTCTTT.

The chain uses TRBV7-9 and TRBJ1-2; the match to TRBD1 covers 8 bases. V shed 0 bases and J 7 bases; nucleotides not matched to a gene: 1. CDR1 is SEHNR, CDR2 FQNEAQ, per germline (reference sequence). CDR3 length: 13 residues. CDR3 region: CASSLATGAGYTF. CDR3 nucleotide sequence: TGTGCCAGCAGCTTAGCGACAGGGGCTGGCTACACCTTC.

V is TRBV5-1 and J is TRBJ1-1; D unclear. Germline V gene sequence: CDR1 SGHRS, CDR2 YFSETQ. Trimming pared 3 bases from V and 4 bases from J, leaving 13 bases between. The CDR3 runs to 14 residues. The CDR3 nucleotides are TGCGCCAGCAGCTGGAAGGGAGGGAGCACTGAAGCTTTCTTT. This codes for CASSWKGGSTEAFF.

V gene TRBV11-2 combines with J gene TRBJ2-1; a weak D match, TRBD2 (6 bases). This CDR3 has 16 amino acids. The V end was cut by 3 bases, the J end by 0 bases, with 12 bases between. CDR1 SGHAT and CDR2 FQNNGV come from the germline V gene. The DNA for the CDR3 is TGTGCCAGCAGCTTGGAGGGGACGAGCTCCTACAATGAGCAGTTCTTC. As protein: CASSLEGTSSYNEQFF.

The chain recombines TRBV6-5 with TRBJ2-1, with TRBD2 matching over 10 bases. Germline CDR1 reads MNHEY; CDR2 reads SVGAGI. The CDR3 runs to 15 residues. Trimming cost V 6 bases and J 8 bases; bases outside gene matches: 10. CDR3 bases: TGTGCCAGCAGCGACCTAGCGGGAGAACCCTATGAGCAGTTCTTC. Translated, it gives CASSDLAGEPYEQFF.

This clone was seen only a few times. This rearrangement joins TRBV5-5 to TRBJ2-7; D remains unclear. Per germline, CDR1 SGHKS and CDR2 YYEKEE (reference sequence). V was trimmed by 2 bases and J by 4 bases, leaving 19 bases between them. CDR3 length equals 16 residues. In DNA form, the CDR3 reads TGTGCCAGCAGCTTCGACATCGCCAGGCTCTGGTACGAGCAGTACTTC. Translated, it gives CASSFDIARLWYEQYF.

This clone appeared a few times. The genes are TRBV12-5 and TRBJ2-7, with a weak D call TRBD2 (7 bases). From germline, CDR1 is LGHNT and CDR2 FRNRAP. V was clipped by 5 bases and J by 0 bases, with 14 bases between them. The CDR3 covers 15 residues. The CDR3 DNA is TGTGCTAGTGGTCCCTCGGGGGGCCTCTCCTACGAGCAGTACTTC. Its protein product is CASGPSGGLSYEQYF.

This chain connects TRBV6-6 to TRBJ1-3; D unresolved. V lost 2 bases, J lost 1 base, and 9 bases lay in between. The CDR3 totals 15 residues. Germline values: CDR1 MNHNY, CDR2 SVGAGI (reference sequence). The CDR3 protein is CASSYPAGSGNTIYF. In DNA form, the CDR3 reads TGTGCCAGCAGTTACCCTGCCGGTTCTGGAAACACCATATATTTT.

The chain combines TRBV7-2 with TRBJ2-3; D perhaps matches TRBD1 (6 bases). Germline assignment: CDR1 SGHTA and CDR2 FQGNSA. V dropped 6 bases and J dropped 6 bases, with 10 bases sitting between them. CDR3 length: 12 residues. This CDR3 reads CASRQGTDTQYF. The CDR3 nucleotides are TGTGCCAGCAGACAGGGTACCGATACGCAGTATTTT.